This T cell receptor beta chain was sequenced during a study of blood T cell repertoires in COVID-19. CDR1 and CDR2 (germline): KGHSH, LQKENI. The V segment lost 3 bases and the J segment 3 bases; nucleotides outside the gene matches: 2. CDR3 size: 14 residues. Some clones are missing from TCRdb's copy, which holds only in-frame ones; the method was immunoSEQ multiplex PCR. The repertoire holds about 54,000 clones, with 80% to 90% as singletons. This clonotype was obtained from a human donor in a cohort sampled during active COVID-19. Sequenced input: peripheral blood. The V gene is TRBV18, the J gene TRBJ2-1; 7 nucleotides agree with TRBD1. The DNA of the CDR3 is TGTGCCAGCTCACCTCAGGGGGACTACAATGAGCAGTTCTTC. Amino acids: CASSPQGDYNEQFF.